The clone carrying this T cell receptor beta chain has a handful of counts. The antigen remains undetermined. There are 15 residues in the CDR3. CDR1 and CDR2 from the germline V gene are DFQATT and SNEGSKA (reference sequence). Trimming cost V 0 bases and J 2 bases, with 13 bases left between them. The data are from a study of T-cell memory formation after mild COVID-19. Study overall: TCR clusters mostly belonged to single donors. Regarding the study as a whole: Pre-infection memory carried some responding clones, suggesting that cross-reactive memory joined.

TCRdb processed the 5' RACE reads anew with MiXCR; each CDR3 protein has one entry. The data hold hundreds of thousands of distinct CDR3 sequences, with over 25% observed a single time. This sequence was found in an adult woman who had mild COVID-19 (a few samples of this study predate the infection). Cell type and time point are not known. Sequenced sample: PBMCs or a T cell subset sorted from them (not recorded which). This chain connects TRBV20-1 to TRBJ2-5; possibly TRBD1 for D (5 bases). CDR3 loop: CSARDPAGRQETQYF. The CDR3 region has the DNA TGCAGTGCTAGAGATCCGGCAGGGCGACAAGAGACCCAGTACTTC.